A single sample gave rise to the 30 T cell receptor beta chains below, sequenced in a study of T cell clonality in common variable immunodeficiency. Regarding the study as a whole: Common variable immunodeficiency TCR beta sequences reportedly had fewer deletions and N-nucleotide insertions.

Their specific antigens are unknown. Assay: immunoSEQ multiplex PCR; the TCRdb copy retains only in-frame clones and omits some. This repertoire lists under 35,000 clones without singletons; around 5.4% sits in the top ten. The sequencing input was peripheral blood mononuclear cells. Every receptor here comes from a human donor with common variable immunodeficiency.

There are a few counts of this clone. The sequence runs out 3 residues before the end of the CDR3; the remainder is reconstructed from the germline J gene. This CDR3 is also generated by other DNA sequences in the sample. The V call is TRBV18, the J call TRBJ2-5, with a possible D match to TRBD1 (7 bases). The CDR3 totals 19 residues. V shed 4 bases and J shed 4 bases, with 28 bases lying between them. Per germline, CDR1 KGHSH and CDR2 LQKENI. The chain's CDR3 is CASSRQGGIMGLRGETQYF. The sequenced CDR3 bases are TGTGCCAGCTCACGACAGGGCGGGATAATGGGTCTGCGAGGAGAGACC.

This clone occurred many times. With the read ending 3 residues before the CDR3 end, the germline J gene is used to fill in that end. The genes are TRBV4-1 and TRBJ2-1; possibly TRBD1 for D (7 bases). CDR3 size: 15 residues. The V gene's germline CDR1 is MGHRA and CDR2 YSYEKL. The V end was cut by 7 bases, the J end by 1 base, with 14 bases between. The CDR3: CASTDRAGSYNEQFF. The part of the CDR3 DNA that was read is TGCGCCAGCACCGACAGGGCGGGGTCCTACAATGAG.

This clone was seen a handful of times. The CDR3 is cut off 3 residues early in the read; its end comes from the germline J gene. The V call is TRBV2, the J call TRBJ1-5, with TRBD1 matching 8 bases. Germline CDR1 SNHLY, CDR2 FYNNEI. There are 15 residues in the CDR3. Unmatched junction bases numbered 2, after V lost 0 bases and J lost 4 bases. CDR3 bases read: TGTGCCAGCAGTGAAGCTGGACAGGGAAATCAGCCC. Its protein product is CASSEAGQGNQP. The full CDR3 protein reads CASSEAGQGNQPQHF.

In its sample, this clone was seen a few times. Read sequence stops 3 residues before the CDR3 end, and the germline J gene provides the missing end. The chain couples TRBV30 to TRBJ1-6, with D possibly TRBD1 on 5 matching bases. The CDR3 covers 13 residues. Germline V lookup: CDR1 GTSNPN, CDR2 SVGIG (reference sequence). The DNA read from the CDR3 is TGTGCCCATACCGGGACTGGCTCGTCTCCC. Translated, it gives CAHTGTGSSP. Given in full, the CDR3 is CAHTGTGSSPLHF. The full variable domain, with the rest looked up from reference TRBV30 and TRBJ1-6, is SQTIHQWPATLVQPVGSPLSLECTVEGTSNPNLYWYRQAAGRGLQLLFYSVGIGQISSEVPQNLSASRPQDRQFILSSKKLLLSDSGFYLCAHTGTGSSPLHFGNGTRLTVT.

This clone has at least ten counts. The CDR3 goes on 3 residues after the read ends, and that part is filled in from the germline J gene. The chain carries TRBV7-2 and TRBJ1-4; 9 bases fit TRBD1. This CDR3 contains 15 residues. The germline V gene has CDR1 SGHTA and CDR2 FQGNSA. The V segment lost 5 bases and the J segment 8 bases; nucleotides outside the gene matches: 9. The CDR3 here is CASSPQGALEEKLFF. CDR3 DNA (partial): TGTGCCAGCAGCCCACAGGGGGCCTTGGAGGAAAAA.

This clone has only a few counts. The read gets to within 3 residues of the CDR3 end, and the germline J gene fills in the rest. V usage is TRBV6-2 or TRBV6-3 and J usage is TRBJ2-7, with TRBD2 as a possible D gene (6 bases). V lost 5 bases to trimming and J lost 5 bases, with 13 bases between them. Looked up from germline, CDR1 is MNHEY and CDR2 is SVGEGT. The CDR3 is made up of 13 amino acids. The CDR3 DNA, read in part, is TGTGCCAGCAGTCGCGCGGGGACGCACGAG. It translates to CASSRAGTHE. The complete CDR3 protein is CASSRAGTHEQYF.

The CDR3 sequence: CASSIYRVSGELFF. The sequenced CDR3 bases are TGTGCCAGTAGTATATACAGGGTGAGCGGGGAG. The chain recombines TRBV19 with TRBJ2-2; weak D call: TRBD1 (6 bases). The CDR3 is cut off 3 residues early in the read; its end comes from the germline J gene. Germline lookup yields CDR1 LNHDA and CDR2 SQIVND (reference sequence). V was cut by 2 bases and J by 7 bases, with 11 bases left in between. The CDR3 runs 14 residues. Combining the CDR3 with reference TRBV19 and TRBJ2-2 gives the whole variable domain DGGITQSPKYLFRKEGQNVTLSCEQNLNHDAMYWYRQDPGQGLRLIYYSQIVNDFQKGDIAEGYSVSREKKESFPLTVTSAQKNPTAFYLCASSIYRVSGELFFGEGSRLTVL.

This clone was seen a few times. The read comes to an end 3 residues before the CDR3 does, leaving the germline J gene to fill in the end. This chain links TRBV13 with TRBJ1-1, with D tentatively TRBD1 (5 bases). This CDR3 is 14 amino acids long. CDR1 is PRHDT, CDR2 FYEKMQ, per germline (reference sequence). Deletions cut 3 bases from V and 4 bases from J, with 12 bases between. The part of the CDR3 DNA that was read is TGTGCCAGCAGCTTGAGGGGATCATTCACTGAA. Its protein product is CASSLRGSFTE. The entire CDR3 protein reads CASSLRGSFTEAFF.

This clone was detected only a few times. The CDR3 bases that were read are TGTGCCAGTGGTTGGGGCGTAAACTACGAG. This sequence encodes CASGWGVNYE. The complete CDR3 reads CASGWGVNYEQYF. The chain links TRBV5-5 to TRBJ2-7; maybe TRBD1 (5 bases). The read terminates 3 residues ahead of where the CDR3 ends, so the germline J gene completes it. The CDR3 is 13 residues long. The V and J ends lost 8 bases and 3 bases respectively, with 15 bases between them. The germline gives CDR1 SGHKS, CDR2 YYEKEE (reference sequence). Full variable domain (missing parts from reference TRBV5-5 and TRBJ2-7): DAGVTQSPTHLIKTRGQQVTLRCSPISGHKSVSWYQQVLGQGPQFIFQYYEKEERGRGNFPDRFSARQFPNYSSELNVNALLLGDSALYLCASGWGVNYEQYFGPGTRLTVT.

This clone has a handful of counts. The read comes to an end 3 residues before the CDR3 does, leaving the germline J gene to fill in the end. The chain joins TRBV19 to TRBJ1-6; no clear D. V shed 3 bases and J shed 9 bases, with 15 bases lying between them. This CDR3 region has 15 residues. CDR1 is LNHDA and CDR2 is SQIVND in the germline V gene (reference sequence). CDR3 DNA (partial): TGTGCCAGTAGTATCGGTCAATCGGTTCTTTCACCC. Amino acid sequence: CASSIGQSVLSP. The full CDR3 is CASSIGQSVLSPLHF.

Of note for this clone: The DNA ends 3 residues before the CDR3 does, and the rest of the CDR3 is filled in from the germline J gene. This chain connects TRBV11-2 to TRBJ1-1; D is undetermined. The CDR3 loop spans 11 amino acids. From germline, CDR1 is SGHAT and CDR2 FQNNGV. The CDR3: CASSLRAEAFF. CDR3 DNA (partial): TGTGCCAGCAGCTTGAGAGCCGAG.

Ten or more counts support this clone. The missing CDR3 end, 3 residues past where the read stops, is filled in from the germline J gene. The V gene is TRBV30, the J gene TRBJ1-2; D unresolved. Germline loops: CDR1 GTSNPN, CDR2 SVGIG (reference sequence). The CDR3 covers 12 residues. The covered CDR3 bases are TGTGCCTGGAGTGTAGGCCCGGGGGGC. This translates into CAWSVGPGG. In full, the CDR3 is CAWSVGPGGYTF. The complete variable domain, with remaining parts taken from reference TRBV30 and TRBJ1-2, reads SQTIHQWPATLVQPVGSPLSLECTVEGTSNPNLYWYRQAAGRGLQLLFYSVGIGQISSEVPQNLSASRPQDRQFILSSKKLLLSDSGFYLCAWSVGPGGYTFGSGTRLTVV.

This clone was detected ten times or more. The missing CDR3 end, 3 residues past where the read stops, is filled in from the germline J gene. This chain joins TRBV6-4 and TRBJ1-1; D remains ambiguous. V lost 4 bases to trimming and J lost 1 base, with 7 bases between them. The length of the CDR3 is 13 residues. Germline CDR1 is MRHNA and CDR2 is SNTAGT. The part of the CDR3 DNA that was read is TGTGCCAGCAGTGTGAACTGGAACACTGAA. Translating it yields CASSVNWNTE. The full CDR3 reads CASSVNWNTEAFF.

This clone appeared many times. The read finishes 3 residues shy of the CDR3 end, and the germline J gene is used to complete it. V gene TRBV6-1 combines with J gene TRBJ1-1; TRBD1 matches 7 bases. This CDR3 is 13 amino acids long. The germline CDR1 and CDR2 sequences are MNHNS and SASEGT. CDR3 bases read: TGTGCCAGCAGTGCAACAGGGGCTAAATCG. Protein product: CASSATGAKS. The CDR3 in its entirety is CASSATGAKSAFF.

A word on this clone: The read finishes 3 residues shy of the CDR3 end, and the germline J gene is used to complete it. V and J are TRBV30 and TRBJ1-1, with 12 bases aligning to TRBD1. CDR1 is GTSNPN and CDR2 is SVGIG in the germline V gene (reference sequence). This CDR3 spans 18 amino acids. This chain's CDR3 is CACKEGSRDRGRRLEAFF. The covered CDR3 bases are TGTGCCTGTAAGGAGGGGTCCCGGGACAGGGGGCGCAGGTTGGAG.

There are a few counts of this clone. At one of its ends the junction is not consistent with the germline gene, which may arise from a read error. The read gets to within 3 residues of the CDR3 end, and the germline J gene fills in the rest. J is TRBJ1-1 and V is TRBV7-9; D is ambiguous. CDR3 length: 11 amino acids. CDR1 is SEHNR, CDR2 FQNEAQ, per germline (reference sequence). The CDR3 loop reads CSSSLYTEAFF. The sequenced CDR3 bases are TGTTCCAGCAGCTTATATACTGAA.

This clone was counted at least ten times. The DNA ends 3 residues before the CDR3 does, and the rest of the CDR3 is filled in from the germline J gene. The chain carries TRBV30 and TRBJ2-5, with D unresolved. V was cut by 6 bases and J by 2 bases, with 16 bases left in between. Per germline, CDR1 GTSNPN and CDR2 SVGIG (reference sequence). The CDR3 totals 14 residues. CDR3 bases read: TGTGCCTGTACATTAACCTCGAAGCAAGAGACC. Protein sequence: CACTLTSKQET. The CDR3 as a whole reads CACTLTSKQETQYF.

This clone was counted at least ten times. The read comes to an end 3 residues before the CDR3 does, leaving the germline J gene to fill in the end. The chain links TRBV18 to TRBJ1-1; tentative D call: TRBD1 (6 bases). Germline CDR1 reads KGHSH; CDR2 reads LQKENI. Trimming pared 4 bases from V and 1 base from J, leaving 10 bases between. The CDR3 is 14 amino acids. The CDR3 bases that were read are TGTGCCAGCTCACAACAGGGACCGAACACTGAA. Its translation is CASSQQGPNTE. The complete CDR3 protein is CASSQQGPNTEAFF.

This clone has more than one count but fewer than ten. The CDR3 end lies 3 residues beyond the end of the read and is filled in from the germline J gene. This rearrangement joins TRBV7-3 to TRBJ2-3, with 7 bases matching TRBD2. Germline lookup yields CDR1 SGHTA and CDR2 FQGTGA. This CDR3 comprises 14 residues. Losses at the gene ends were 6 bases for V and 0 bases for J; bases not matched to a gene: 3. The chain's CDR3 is CASRRRGSTDTQYF. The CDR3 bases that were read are TGTGCCAGCAGGAGGCGGGGGAGCACAGATACG.

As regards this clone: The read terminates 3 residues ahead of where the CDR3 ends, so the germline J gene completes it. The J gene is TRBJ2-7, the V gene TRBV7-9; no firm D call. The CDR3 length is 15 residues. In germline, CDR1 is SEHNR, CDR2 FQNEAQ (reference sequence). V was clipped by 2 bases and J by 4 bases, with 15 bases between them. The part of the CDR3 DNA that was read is TGTGCCAGCAGCTTAACCGAGCTCGCGACATACGAG. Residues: CASSLTELATYE. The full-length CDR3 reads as CASSLTELATYEQYF.

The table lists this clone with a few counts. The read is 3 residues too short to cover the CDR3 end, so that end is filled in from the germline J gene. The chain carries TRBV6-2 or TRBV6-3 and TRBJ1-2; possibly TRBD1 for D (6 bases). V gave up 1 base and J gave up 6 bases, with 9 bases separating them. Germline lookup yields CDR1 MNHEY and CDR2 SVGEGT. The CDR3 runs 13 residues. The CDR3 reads CASSYWTENGYTF. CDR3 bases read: TGTGCCAGCAGTTACTGGACAGAGAATGGC.

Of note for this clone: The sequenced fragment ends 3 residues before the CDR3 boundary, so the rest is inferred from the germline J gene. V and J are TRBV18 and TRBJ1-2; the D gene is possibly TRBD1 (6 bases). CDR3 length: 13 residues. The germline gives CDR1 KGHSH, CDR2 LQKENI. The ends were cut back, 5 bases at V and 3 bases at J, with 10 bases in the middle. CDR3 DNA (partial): TGTGCCAGCTCATTGGACAGTGACTATGGC. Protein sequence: CASSLDSDYG. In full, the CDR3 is CASSLDSDYGYTF. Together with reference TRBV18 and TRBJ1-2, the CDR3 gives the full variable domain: NAGVMQNPRHLVRRRGQEARLRCSPMKGHSHVYWYRQLPEEGLKFMVYLQKENIIDESGMPKERFSAEFPKEGPSILRIQQVVRGDSAAYFCASSLDSDYGYTFGSGTRLTVV.

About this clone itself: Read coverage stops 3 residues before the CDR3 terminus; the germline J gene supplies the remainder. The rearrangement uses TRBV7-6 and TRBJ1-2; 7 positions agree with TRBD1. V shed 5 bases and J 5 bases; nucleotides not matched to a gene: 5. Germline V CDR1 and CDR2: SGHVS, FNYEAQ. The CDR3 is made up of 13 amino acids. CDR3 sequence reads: CASSPQGGYGYTF. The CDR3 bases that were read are TGTGCCAGCAGCCCTCAGGGGGGATATGGC.

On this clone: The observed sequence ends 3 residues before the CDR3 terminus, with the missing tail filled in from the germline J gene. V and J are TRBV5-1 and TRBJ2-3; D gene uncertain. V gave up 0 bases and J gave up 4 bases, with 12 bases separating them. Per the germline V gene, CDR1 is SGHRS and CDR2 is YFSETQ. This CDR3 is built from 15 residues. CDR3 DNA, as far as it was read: TGCGCCAGCAGCTTGGCCATTGCGGAGTCAGATACG. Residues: CASSLAIAESDT. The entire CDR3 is CASSLAIAESDTQYF. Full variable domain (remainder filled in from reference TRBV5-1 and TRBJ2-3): KAGVTQTPRYLIKTRGQQVTLSCSPISGHRSVSWYQQTPGQGLQFLFEYFSETQRNKGNFPGRFSGRQFSNSRSEMNVSTLELGDSALYLCASSLAIAESDTQYFGPGTRLTVL.

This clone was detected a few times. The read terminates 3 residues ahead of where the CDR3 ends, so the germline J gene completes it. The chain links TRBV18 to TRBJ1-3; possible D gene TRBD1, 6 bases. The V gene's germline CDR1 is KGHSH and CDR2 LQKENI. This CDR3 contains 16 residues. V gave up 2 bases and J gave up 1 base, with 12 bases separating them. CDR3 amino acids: CASSPGGKLSGNTIYF. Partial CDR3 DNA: TGTGCCAGCTCACCAGGGGGCAAATTATCTGGAAACACC. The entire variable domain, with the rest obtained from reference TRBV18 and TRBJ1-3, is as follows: NAGVMQNPRHLVRRRGQEARLRCSPMKGHSHVYWYRQLPEEGLKFMVYLQKENIIDESGMPKERFSAEFPKEGPSILRIQQVVRGDSAAYFCASSPGGKLSGNTIYFGEGSWLTVV.

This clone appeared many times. This chain's CDR3 is CSATKIRTGWDEKLFF. CDR3 bases read: TGCAGTGCTACCAAAATCCGGACAGGGTGGGATGAAAAA. V usage is TRBV20-1 and J usage is TRBJ1-4, with TRBD1 matching 8 bases. With the read ending 3 residues before the CDR3 end, the germline J gene is used to fill in that end. The CDR3 covers 16 residues. Per the germline V gene, CDR1 is DFQATT and CDR2 is SNEGSKA (reference sequence). The V and J ends lost 4 bases and 6 bases, in that order; junction bases with no gene match: 13.

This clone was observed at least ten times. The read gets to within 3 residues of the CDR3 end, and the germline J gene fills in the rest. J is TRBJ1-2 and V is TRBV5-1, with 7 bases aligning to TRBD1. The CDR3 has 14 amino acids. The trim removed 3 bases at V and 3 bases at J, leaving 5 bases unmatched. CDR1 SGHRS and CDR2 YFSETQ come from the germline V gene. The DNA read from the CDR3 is TGCGCCAGCAGCTCCTCAGGGGGTGACTATGGC. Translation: CASSSSGGDYG. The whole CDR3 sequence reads CASSSSGGDYGYTF. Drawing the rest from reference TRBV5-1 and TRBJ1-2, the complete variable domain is KAGVTQTPRYLIKTRGQQVTLSCSPISGHRSVSWYQQTPGQGLQFLFEYFSETQRNKGNFPGRFSGRQFSNSRSEMNVSTLELGDSALYLCASSSSGGDYGYTFGSGTRLTVV.

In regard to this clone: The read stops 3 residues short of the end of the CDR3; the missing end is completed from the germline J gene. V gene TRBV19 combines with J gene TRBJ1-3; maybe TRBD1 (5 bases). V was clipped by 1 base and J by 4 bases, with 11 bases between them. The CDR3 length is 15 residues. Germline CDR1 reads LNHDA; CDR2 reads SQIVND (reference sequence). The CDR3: CASSIARDPGNTIYF. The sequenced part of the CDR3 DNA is TGTGCCAGTAGTATAGCCAGGGATCCCGGAAACACC.

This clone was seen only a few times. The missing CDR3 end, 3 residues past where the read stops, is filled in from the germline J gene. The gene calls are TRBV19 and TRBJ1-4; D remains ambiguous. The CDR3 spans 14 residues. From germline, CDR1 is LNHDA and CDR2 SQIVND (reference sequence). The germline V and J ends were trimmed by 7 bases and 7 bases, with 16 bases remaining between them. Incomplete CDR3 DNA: TGTGCCAGTATGCATACCGCTACGGGTGAAAAA. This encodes CASMHTATGEK. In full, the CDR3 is CASMHTATGEKLFF.

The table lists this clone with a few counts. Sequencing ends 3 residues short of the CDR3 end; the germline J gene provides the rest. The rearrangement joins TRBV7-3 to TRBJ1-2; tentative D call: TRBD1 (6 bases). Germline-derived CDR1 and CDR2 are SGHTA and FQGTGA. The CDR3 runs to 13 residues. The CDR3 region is CASSEGTQGGYTF. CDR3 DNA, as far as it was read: TGTGCCAGCAGCGAGGGGACACAGGGCGGC.